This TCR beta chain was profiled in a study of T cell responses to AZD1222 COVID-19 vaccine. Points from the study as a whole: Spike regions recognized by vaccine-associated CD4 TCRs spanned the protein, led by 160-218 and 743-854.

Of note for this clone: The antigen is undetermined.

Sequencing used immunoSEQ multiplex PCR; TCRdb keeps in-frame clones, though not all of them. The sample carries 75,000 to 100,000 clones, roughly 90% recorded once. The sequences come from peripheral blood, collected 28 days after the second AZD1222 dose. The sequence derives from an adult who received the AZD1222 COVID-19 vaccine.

The chain's CDR3 is CASSYTGGEKLFF. The DNA of the CDR3 is TGTGCCAGCAGCTATACCGGGGGTGAAAAACTGTTTTTT. The rearrangement joins TRBV7-9 to TRBJ1-4; D is perhaps TRBD1 (5 bases). The CDR3 contains 13 residues. Germline assignment: CDR1 SEHNR and CDR2 FQNEAQ (reference sequence). With 4 bases removed from V and 7 bases from J, the gap between germline ends came to 10 bases.